The entry that follows covers one TCR beta chain sequence. This sample stems from a study of T cell changes during pregnancy in multiple sclerosis. Clones were sequenced by immunoSEQ multiplex PCR, and TCRdb holds only the in-frame ones, with some missing. This table holds 45,000 or so clones, under 95% found once. The CDR3 runs 13 residues. Germline V lookup: CDR1 SNHLY, CDR2 FYNNEI. Trimming left V 0 bases short and J 9 bases short, with 12 bases between. Sequencing used PBMCs (not recorded whether the cells were cultured). The TCR was taken from a female donor with multiple sclerosis, enrolled in a pregnancy study. This chain joins TRBV2 and TRBJ2-7, with D possibly TRBD1 on 5 matching bases. The CDR3 region is CASSEAELRGQYF. CDR3 in DNA: TGTGCCAGCAGTGAAGCGGAACTAAGGGGGCAGTACTTC.